Below, 30 T cell receptor beta chains from the same sample are listed, as sequenced in a study of blood T cell repertoires in COVID-19. Measured with immunoSEQ multiplex PCR; TCRdb has only the in-frame clones, and not every one. Among about 140,000 clones listed, about 82% were seen once. Sequences were obtained from peripheral blood. The receptor source for this set is a woman aged 60 to 75 with acute or convalescent COVID-19.

The rearrangement links TRBV2 to TRBJ1-4; D unclear. The V gene lost 4 bases and the J gene lost 8 bases, with 11 bases spanning the gap. Germline CDR1 SNHLY, CDR2 FYNNEI. The CDR3 runs 13 residues. The CDR3 bases are TGTGCCAGCAGTGGAATTAGACAAGAAAAACTGTTTTTT. As protein: CASSGIRQEKLFF.

The J gene is TRBJ2-2, the V gene TRBV19; no clear D gene. Trimming took 2 bases from V and 5 from J, leaving 6 bases between them. The germline CDR1 and CDR2 sequences are LNHDA and SQIVND (reference sequence). There are 13 residues in the CDR3. The CDR3 region has the DNA TGTGCCAGTAGTATACAACTTACCGGGGAGCTGTTTTTT. Protein: CASSIQLTGELFF. Full variable domain (remainder filled in from reference TRBV19 and TRBJ2-2): DGGITQSPKYLFRKEGQNVTLSCEQNLNHDAMYWYRQDPGQGLRLIYYSQIVNDFQKGDIAEGYSVSREKKESFPLTVTSAQKNPTAFYLCASSIQLTGELFFGEGSRLTVL.

The rearrangement links TRBV5-1 to TRBJ1-2; 7 bases line up with TRBD1. The V gene's germline CDR1 is SGHRS and CDR2 YFSETQ. Unmatched junction bases numbered 9, after V lost 4 bases and J lost 3 bases. The CDR3 totals 15 residues. CDR3: CASSTGTEHHYGYTF. The CDR3 DNA is TGCGCCAGCAGCACCGGGACAGAGCATCACTATGGCTACACCTTC.

The chain uses TRBV30 and TRBJ2-3; D possibly corresponds to TRBD2 (5 bases). Trimming pared 2 bases from V and 10 bases from J, leaving 13 bases between. The germline gives CDR1 GTSNPN, CDR2 SVGIG (reference sequence). CDR3 size: 12 residues. CDR3: CAWSSTRVAQYF. CDR3 DNA: TGTGCCTGGAGTAGTACGAGGGTCGCGCAGTATTTT.

This clone was counted only a few times. The CDR3 nucleotides read TGTGCCAGTGGGACAGGGTACGAGCAGTACTTC. Amino acid sequence: CASGTGYEQYF. This chain links TRBV19 with TRBJ2-7; 9 nucleotides match TRBD1. The length of the CDR3 is 11 residues. V lost 8 bases, J lost 4 bases, and 0 bases stayed unmatched. Per the germline V gene, CDR1 is LNHDA and CDR2 is SQIVND (reference sequence). Supplemented by reference TRBV19 and TRBJ2-7, the full variable domain reads DGGITQSPKYLFRKEGQNVTLSCEQNLNHDAMYWYRQDPGQGLRLIYYSQIVNDFQKGDIAEGYSVSREKKESFPLTVTSAQKNPTAFYLCASGTGYEQYFGPGTRLTVT.

The count of this clone is one. The V gene is TRBV18, the J gene TRBJ1-2; D perhaps matches TRBD1 (6 bases). The V and J ends lost 3 bases and 0 bases respectively, with 17 bases between them. The CDR3 runs to 17 residues. Looked up from germline, CDR1 is KGHSH and CDR2 is LQKENI. Here the CDR3 reads CASSPQGLGASNYGYTF. The CDR3 DNA reads TGTGCCAGCTCACCGCAGGGGCTGGGGGCATCTAACTATGGCTACACCTTC.

This clone occurred a few times. The chain has TRBV10-3 and TRBJ1-5, with TRBD1 matching over 12 bases. J gave up 7 bases and V 10 bases, and 11 bases lay outside the gene matches. The germline gives CDR1 ENHRY, CDR2 SYGVKD. CDR3 length: 15 amino acids. The CDR3 coding sequence is TGTGCCACTCGCGAGGGACAGGGGGCTGGACAGCCCCAGCATTTT. Amino acids: CATREGQGAGQPQHF.

The J gene is TRBJ2-3, the V gene TRBV30, with 8 bases fitting TRBD2. The CDR3 extends over 15 amino acids. From germline, CDR1 is GTSNPN and CDR2 SVGIG (reference sequence). V shed 0 bases and J 2 bases; nucleotides not matched to a gene: 4. CDR3 region: CAWSVGGGNTDTQYF. The CDR3 coding sequence is TGTGCCTGGAGTGTAGGCGGGGGGAACACAGATACGCAGTATTTT.

This clone appeared once. V and J are TRBV11-2 and TRBJ1-1; weak D call: TRBD1 (5 bases). Trimming took 2 bases from V and 5 from J, leaving 9 bases between them. Germline V gene lookup returns CDR1 SGHAT and CDR2 FQNNGV. The CDR3 is 13 amino acids. This CDR3 reads CASSLYGGTEAFF. CDR3 nucleotides: TGTGCCAGCAGCTTATACGGGGGGACTGAAGCTTTCTTT.

The count of this clone is one. V gene TRBV28 combines with J gene TRBJ2-3; perhaps TRBD1 as D (6 bases). The CDR3 totals 11 residues. The germline V gene encodes CDR1 MDHEN and CDR2 SYDVKM. Trimming removed 8 bases from V and 5 bases from J, with 8 bases in between. This CDR3 is CASGGQDTQYF. Here the CDR3 DNA reads TGTGCCAGCGGGGGACAAGATACGCAGTATTTT.

This clone was counted once. This chain links TRBV28 with TRBJ1-5, with D possibly matching TRBD1 (6 bases). CDR1 and CDR2 (germline): MDHEN, SYDVKM. The CDR3 consists of 14 residues. V lost 5 bases and J 3 bases, leaving 11 bases between the germline ends. The CDR3: CASSLTGSNQPQHF. The CDR3 DNA sequence: TGTGCCAGCAGTCTGACAGGTTCCAATCAGCCCCAGCATTTT.

The chain is built from TRBV5-6 and TRBJ2-3; tentative D call: TRBD2 (5 bases). This CDR3 spans 16 amino acids. Trimming left V 0 bases short and J 2 bases short, with 13 bases between. Germline values: CDR1 SGHDT, CDR2 YYEEEE. In DNA form, the CDR3 reads TGTGCCAGCAGCTTGGGCTTATGGGAGTACACAGATACGCAGTATTTT. Its protein product is CASSLGLWEYTDTQYF.

The chain employs TRBV9 and TRBJ2-5, with 12 bases matching TRBD2. The germline CDR1 and CDR2 sequences are SGDLS and YYNGEE. Germline trimming cut 0 bases from V and 1 base from J; bases unmatched to any gene: 7. CDR3 size: 18 residues. In DNA form, the CDR3 reads TGTGCCAGCAGCGTAGGACTAGCGGGGGCTGGACCCCAAGAGACCCAGTACTTC. This sequence encodes CASSVGLAGAGPQETQYF.

The rearrangement links TRBV6-2 or TRBV6-3 to TRBJ1-1, with 7 nucleotides matching TRBD1. This CDR3 spans 14 amino acids. V lost 4 bases, J lost 5 bases, and 7 bases stayed unmatched. Germline values: CDR1 MNHEY, CDR2 SVGEGT. This CDR3 is CASSLRQGWTEAFF. Here the CDR3 DNA reads TGTGCCAGCAGTTTACGACAGGGTTGGACTGAAGCTTTCTTT.

A single count supports this clone. The V and J genes are TRBV3-1 (or the pseudogene TRBV3-2) and TRBJ2-5, with 7 positions matching TRBD1. Germline V gene sequence: CDR1 LGHDT, CDR2 YNNKEL (reference sequence). This CDR3 is built from 14 residues. V trimming: 3 bases; J trimming: 2 bases; junction bases outside the gene matches: 3. This chain's CDR3 is CASSHWDRQETQYF. CDR3 coding DNA: TGTGCCAGCAGCCATTGGGACAGACAAGAGACCCAGTACTTC.

This clone was observed a handful of times. The chain carries TRBV6-2 or TRBV6-3 and TRBJ2-1; no clear D gene. This CDR3 has 12 amino acids. Looked up from germline, CDR1 is MNHEY and CDR2 is SVGEGT. The germline V and J ends were trimmed by 6 bases and 6 bases, with 9 bases remaining between them. As DNA, the CDR3 is TGTGCCAGCAGCCCCCATGTCAATGAGCAGTTCTTC. It specifies CASSPHVNEQFF.

The chain couples TRBV3-1 (or the pseudogene TRBV3-2) to TRBJ1-1; 11 positions match TRBD1. The CDR3 is 14 residues long. CDR1 and CDR2 (germline): LGHDT, YNNKEL (reference sequence). The V gene end was trimmed by 1 base and the J gene end by 11 bases; junction bases not matched to a gene: 6. This CDR3 reads CASSQGTGGLWAFF. The CDR3 DNA reads as TGTGCCAGCAGCCAAGGGACAGGGGGCTTGTGGGCTTTCTTT.

This chain uses TRBV29-1 with TRBJ2-3, with 11 bases lining up with TRBD2. V dropped 0 bases and J dropped 4; count of bases not matched to a gene: 9. Germline V gene sequence: CDR1 SQVTM, CDR2 ANQGSEA. The CDR3 extends over 17 amino acids. The CDR3 DNA reads TGCAGCGTTGAAGACCCCGATAGCGGGGGGGCCGCAGATACGCAGTATTTT. This translates into CSVEDPDSGGAADTQYF.

The rearrangement uses TRBV5-1 and TRBJ2-3; 9 nucleotides align to TRBD1. Trimming at V came to 4 bases and at J to 2 bases, leaving 8 bases not matched to a gene. Germline assignment: CDR1 SGHRS and CDR2 YFSETQ. The CDR3 is 16 residues long. This CDR3 is CASSRFGQGITDTQYF. As DNA, the CDR3 is TGCGCCAGCAGCCGCTTTGGACAGGGGATCACAGATACGCAGTATTTT.

Only one count was recorded for this clone. The genes are TRBV30 and TRBJ1-2; D is possibly TRBD1 (6 bases). Germline V lookup: CDR1 GTSNPN, CDR2 SVGIG (reference sequence). V lost 5 bases, J lost 11 bases, and 18 bases lay in between. The CDR3 covers 12 residues. The CDR3 reads CAWDSSGVRYTF. The DNA for the CDR3 is TGTGCCTGGGATTCGTCAGGGGTTCGGTACACCTTC.

The V call is TRBV7-9, the J call TRBJ1-6; 7 nucleotides agree with TRBD1. The trim removed 3 bases at V and 10 bases at J, leaving 12 bases unmatched. Per germline, CDR1 SEHNR and CDR2 FQNEAQ (reference sequence). The CDR3 length is 16 residues. The CDR3 here is CASSFIGTEVTSPLHF. The CDR3 nucleotides are TGTGCCAGCAGCTTTATTGGGACAGAGGTGACATCACCCCTCCACTTT. Complete variable domain (other parts from reference TRBV7-9 and TRBJ1-6): DTGVSQNPRHKITKRGQNVTFRCDPISEHNRLYWYRQTLGQGPEFLTYFQNEAQLEKSRLLSDRFSAERPKGSFSTLEIQRTEQGDSAMYLCASSFIGTEVTSPLHFGNGTRLTVT.

This rearrangement joins TRBV5-4 to TRBJ2-7, with TRBD1 matching over 7 bases. Unmatched junction bases numbered 10, after V lost 4 bases and J lost 3 bases. There are 15 residues in the CDR3. Per the germline V gene, CDR1 is SGHNT and CDR2 is YYREEE (reference sequence). The CDR3 DNA is TGTGCCAGCAGCGTCCCGGGACAGCTGAGCTACGAGCAGTACTTC. Amino acid sequence: CASSVPGQLSYEQYF. Full variable domain (missing parts from reference TRBV5-4 and TRBJ2-7): ETGVTQSPTHLIKTRGQQVTLRCSSQSGHNTVSWYQQALGQGPQFIFQYYREEENGRGNFPPRFSGLQFPNYSSELNVNALELDDSALYLCASSVPGQLSYEQYFGPGTRLTVT.

This chain connects TRBV7-9 to TRBJ2-7; TRBD1 matches 9 bases. Germline-derived CDR1 and CDR2 are SEHNR and FQNEAQ (reference sequence). CDR3 length: 19 residues. With 6 bases clipped from V and 0 bases from J, the junction kept 18 bases outside the gene matches. CDR3 region: CASSLTGGGQKVPSYEQYF. For the CDR3, the DNA is TGTGCCAGCAGTCTTACAGGGGGCGGCCAAAAGGTCCCCTCCTACGAGCAGTACTTC. The whole variable domain, filled in from reference TRBV7-9 and TRBJ2-7, reads DTGVSQNPRHKITKRGQNVTFRCDPISEHNRLYWYRQTLGQGPEFLTYFQNEAQLEKSRLLSDRFSAERPKGSFSTLEIQRTEQGDSAMYLCASSLTGGGQKVPSYEQYFGPGTRLTVT.

The chain joins TRBV5-4 to TRBJ1-2, with D tentatively TRBD1 (5 bases). Between the trimmed V and J ends, which lost 2 bases and 4 bases, there was a span of 12 bases. Germline assignment: CDR1 SGHNT and CDR2 YYREEE (reference sequence). CDR3 length equals 14 residues. DNA of the CDR3: TGTGCCAGCAGCTTTGGGGGGGAACCCTATGGCTACACCTTC. It specifies CASSFGGEPYGYTF. Based on the CDR3 plus reference TRBV5-4 and TRBJ1-2, the full variable domain is ETGVTQSPTHLIKTRGQQVTLRCSSQSGHNTVSWYQQALGQGPQFIFQYYREEENGRGNFPPRFSGLQFPNYSSELNVNALELDDSALYLCASSFGGEPYGYTFGSGTRLTVV.

The chain is built from TRBV30 and TRBJ2-1, with D unresolved. V lost 3 bases and J 5 bases, leaving 5 bases between the germline ends. Germline V gene data show CDR1 as GTSNPN and CDR2 as SVGIG (reference sequence). The CDR3 sequence is 11 residues long. The CDR3 reads CAWRGHNEQFF. In nucleotides, the CDR3 is TGTGCCTGGAGGGGCCACAATGAGCAGTTCTTC.

This clone was seen a handful of times. This chain uses TRBV7-2 with TRBJ1-2; TRBD1 matches 8 bases. This CDR3 has 15 residues. The trim removed 5 bases at V and 4 bases at J, leaving 9 bases unmatched. Germline V gives CDR1 SGHTA, CDR2 FQGNSA. This CDR3 reads CASSPSQTGGYGYTF. The CDR3 region has the DNA TGTGCCAGCAGCCCGAGTCAAACAGGGGGCTATGGCTACACCTTC.

This clone has just a few counts. J is TRBJ1-4 and V is TRBV11-2, with a tentative D call TRBD1 (6 bases). Trimming left V 5 bases short and J 8 bases short, with 18 bases between. Germline lookup yields CDR1 SGHAT and CDR2 FQNNGV. The CDR3 covers 15 residues. The CDR3 bases are TGTGCCAGCAGCGAAAACCGGGACATAGGGGAAAAACTGTTTTTT. It yields the protein CASSENRDIGEKLFF.

Ten or more counts support this clone. The chain employs TRBV24-1 and TRBJ2-3; 8 bases fit TRBD1. CDR1 KGHDR and CDR2 SFDVKD come from the germline V gene. J was trimmed by 3 bases and V by 3 bases; bases with no gene match: 1. CDR3 length equals 14 residues. CDR3 in amino acids: CATSDRQGTDTQYF. Written as DNA, the CDR3 is TGTGCCACCAGTGATCGACAGGGGACAGATACGCAGTATTTT.

The rearrangement uses TRBV3-1 (or the pseudogene TRBV3-2) and TRBJ2-2, with TRBD1 matching over 9 bases. Germline V CDR1 and CDR2: LGHDT, YNNKEL (reference sequence). The CDR3 consists of 18 residues. V gave up 4 bases and J gave up 4 bases; unmatched junction bases: 13. CDR3 protein: CASSLAGTGPRGTGELFF. In DNA, the CDR3 is TGTGCCAGCAGCCTCGCCGGGACAGGGCCTAGAGGCACCGGGGAGCTGTTTTTT.

J is TRBJ2-7 and V is TRBV6-5; TRBD1 aligns across 11 bases. Germline loops: CDR1 MNHEY, CDR2 SVGAGI. CDR3 size: 11 residues. Trimming at V came to 8 bases and at J to 13 bases, leaving 7 bases not matched to a gene. The CDR3 spells CASLGDRGIYF. In DNA, the CDR3 is TGTGCCAGCCTTGGGGACAGGGGGATTTACTTC.